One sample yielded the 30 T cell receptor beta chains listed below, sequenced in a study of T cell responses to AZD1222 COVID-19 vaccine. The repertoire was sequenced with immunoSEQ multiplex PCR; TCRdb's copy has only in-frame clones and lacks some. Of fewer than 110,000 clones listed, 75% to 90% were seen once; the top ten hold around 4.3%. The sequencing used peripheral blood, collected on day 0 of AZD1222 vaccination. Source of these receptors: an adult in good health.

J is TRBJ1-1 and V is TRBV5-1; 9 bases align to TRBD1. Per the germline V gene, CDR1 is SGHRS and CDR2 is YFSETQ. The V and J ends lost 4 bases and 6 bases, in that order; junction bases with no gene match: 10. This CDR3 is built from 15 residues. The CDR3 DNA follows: TGCGCCAGCAGCAAAACCGGGACAGGGTCCCCTGAAGCTTTCTTT. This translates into CASSKTGTGSPEAFF.

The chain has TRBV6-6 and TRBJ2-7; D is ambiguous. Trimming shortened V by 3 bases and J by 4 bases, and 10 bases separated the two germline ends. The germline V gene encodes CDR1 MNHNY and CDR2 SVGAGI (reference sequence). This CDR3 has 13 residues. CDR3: CASSYRVAYEQYF. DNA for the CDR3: TGTGCCAGCAGTTATAGAGTAGCTTACGAGCAGTACTTC.

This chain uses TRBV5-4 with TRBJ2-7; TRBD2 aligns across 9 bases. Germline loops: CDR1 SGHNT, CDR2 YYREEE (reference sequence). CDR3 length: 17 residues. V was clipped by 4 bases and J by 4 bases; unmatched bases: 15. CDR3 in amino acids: CASSQGGRSGSRYEQYF. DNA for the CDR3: TGTGCCAGCAGCCAGGGTGGACGTAGCGGGAGCCGATACGAGCAGTACTTC.

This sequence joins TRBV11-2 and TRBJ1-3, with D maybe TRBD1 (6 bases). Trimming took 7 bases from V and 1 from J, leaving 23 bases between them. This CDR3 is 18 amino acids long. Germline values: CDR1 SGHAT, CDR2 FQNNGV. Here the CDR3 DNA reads TGTGCCAGCACCCCGTATTTGACCGGCAGGGGATCTGGAAACACCATATATTTT. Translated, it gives CASTPYLTGRGSGNTIYF.

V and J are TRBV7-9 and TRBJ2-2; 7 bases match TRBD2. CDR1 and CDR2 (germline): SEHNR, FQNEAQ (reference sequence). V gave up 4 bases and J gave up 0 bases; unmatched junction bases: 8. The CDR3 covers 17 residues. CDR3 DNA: TGTGCCAGCAGCTCGAGAAGGGCGGGGGCGAACACCGGGGAGCTGTTTTTT. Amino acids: CASSSRRAGANTGELFF.

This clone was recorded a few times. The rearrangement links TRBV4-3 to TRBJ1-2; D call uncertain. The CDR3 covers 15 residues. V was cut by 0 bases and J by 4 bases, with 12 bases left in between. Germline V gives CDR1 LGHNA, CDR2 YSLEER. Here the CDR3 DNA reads TGCGCCAGCAGCCAAGATCCTTCGCACAGCTATGGCTACACCTTC. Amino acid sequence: CASSQDPSHSYGYTF.

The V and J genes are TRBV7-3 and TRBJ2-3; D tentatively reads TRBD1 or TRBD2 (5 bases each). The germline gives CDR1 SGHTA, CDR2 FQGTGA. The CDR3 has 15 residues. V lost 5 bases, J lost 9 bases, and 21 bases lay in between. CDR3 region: CASSPRGRTQGTQYF. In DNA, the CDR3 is TGTGCCAGCAGCCCAAGGGGACGGACCCAAGGGACGCAGTATTTT.

CDR3 coding DNA: TGTGCCAGCTCACCACAAGGAGCACTGAACACTGAAGCTTTCTTT. Amino acids: CASSPQGALNTEAFF. V usage is TRBV18 and J usage is TRBJ1-1; D gene ambiguous. The germline V and J ends were trimmed by 1 base and 0 bases, with 9 bases remaining between them. In germline, CDR1 is KGHSH, CDR2 LQKENI. The CDR3 contains 15 residues.

The CDR3: CAIRDGGNGYTF. CDR3 bases: TGTGCCATCCGAGATGGGGGCAATGGCTACACCTTC. V is TRBV10-3 and J is TRBJ1-2; a possible D gene is TRBD1 (6 bases). The CDR3 extends over 12 amino acids. The germline gives CDR1 ENHRY, CDR2 SYGVKD. V lost 8 bases and J lost 6, with 13 bases in between.

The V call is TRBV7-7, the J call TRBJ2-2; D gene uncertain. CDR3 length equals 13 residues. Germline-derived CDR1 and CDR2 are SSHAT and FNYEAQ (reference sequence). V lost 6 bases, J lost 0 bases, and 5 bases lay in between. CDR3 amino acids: CASRETNTGELFF. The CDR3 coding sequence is TGTGCCAGCAGGGAGACGAACACCGGGGAGCTGTTTTTT. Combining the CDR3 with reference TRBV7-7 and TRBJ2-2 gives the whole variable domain GAGVSQSPRYKVTKRGQDVTLRCDPISSHATLYWYQQALGQGPEFLTYFNYEAQPDKSGLPSDRFSAERPEGSISTLTIQRTEQRDSAMYRCASRETNTGELFFGEGSRLTVL.

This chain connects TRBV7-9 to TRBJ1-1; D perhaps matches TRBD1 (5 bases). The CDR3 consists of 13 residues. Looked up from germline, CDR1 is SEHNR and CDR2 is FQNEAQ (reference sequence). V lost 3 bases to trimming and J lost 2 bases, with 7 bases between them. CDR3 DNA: TGTGCCAGCAGCTTCCAGGGTAACACTGAAGCTTTCTTT. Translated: CASSFQGNTEAFF.

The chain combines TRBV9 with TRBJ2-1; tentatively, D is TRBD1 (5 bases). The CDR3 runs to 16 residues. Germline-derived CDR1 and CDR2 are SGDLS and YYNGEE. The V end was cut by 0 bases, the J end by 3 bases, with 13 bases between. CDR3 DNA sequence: TGTGCCAGCAGCGTAGGGTTGGGGCAGCTCTACAATGAGCAGTTCTTC. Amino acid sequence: CASSVGLGQLYNEQFF.

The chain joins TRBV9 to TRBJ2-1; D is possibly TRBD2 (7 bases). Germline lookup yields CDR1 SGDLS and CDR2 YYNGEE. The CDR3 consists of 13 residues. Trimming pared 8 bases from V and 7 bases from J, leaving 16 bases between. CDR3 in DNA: TGTGCCAGTCCGGGGGGCCGGGGGAATGAGCAGTTCTTC. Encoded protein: CASPGGRGNEQFF.

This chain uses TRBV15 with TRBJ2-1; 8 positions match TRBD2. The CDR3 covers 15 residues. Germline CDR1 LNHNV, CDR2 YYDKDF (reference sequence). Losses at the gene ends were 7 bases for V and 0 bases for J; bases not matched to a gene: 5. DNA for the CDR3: TGTGCCACCATCCTAGCGGGCGGCTCCTACAATGAGCAGTTCTTC. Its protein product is CATILAGGSYNEQFF.

The CDR3 region is CASSARGRANSPLHF. The CDR3 DNA follows: TGTGCCAGCAGCGCGAGGGGGCGAGCGAATTCACCCCTCCACTTT. The chain links TRBV7-2 to TRBJ1-6; 7 bases are shared with TRBD1. Germline V gene sequence: CDR1 SGHTA, CDR2 FQGNSA. V lost 5 bases and J lost 7; bases outside the gene matches: 8. The CDR3 runs to 15 residues.

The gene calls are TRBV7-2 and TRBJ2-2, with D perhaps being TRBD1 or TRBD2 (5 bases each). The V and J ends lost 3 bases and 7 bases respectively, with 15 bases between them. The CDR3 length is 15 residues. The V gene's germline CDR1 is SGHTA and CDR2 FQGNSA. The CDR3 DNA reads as TGTGCCAGCAGCTTCGGGGACCGAAGGGGCGGGGAGCTGTTTTTT. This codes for CASSFGDRRGGELFF.

The CDR3 DNA reads as TGTGCCAGCAGCTTTTGGGACAGGCCTAACACCGGGGAGCTGTTTTTT. Translation gives CASSFWDRPNTGELFF. The chain links TRBV7-6 to TRBJ2-2; the match to TRBD1 covers 8 bases. The CDR3 runs to 16 residues. V trimming: 3 bases; J trimming: 2 bases; junction bases outside the gene matches: 5. Germline CDR1 and CDR2: SGHVS and FNYEAQ.

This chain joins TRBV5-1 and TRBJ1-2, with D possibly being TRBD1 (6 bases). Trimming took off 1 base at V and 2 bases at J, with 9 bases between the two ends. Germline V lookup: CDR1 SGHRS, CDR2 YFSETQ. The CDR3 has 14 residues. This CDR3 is CASSLRGSNYGYTF. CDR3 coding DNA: TGCGCCAGCAGCTTGAGGGGGTCCAACTATGGCTACACCTTC.

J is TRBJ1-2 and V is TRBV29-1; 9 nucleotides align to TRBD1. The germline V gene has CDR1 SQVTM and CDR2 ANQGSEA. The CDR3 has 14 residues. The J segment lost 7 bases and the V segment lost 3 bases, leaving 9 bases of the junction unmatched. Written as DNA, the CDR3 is TGCAGCGTTGATCCACAGGGACAGGGATTTGGCTACACCTTC. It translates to CSVDPQGQGFGYTF.

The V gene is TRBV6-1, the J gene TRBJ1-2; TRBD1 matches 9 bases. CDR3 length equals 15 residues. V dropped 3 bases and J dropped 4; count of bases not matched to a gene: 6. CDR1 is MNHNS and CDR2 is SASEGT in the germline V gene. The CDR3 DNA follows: TGTGCCAGCAGTGATCCGGGACAGGGAGTCTATGGCTACACCTTC. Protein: CASSDPGQGVYGYTF.

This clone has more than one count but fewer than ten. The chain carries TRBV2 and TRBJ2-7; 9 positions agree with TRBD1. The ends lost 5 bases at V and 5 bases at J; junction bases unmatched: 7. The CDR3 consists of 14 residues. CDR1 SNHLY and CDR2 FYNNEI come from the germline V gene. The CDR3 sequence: CASSPGTGNHEQYF. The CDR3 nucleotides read TGTGCCAGCAGTCCCGGGACAGGGAACCACGAGCAGTACTTC. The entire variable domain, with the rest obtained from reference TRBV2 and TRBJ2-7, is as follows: EPEVTQTPSHQVTQMGQEVILRCVPISNHLYFYWYRQILGQKVEFLVSFYNNEISEKSEIFDDQFSVERPDGSNFTLKIRSTKLEDSAMYFCASSPGTGNHEQYFGPGTRLTVT.

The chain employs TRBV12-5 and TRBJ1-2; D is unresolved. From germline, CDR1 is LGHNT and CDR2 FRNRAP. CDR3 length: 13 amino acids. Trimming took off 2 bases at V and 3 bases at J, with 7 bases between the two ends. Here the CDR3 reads CASGLYQDYGYTF. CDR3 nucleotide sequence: TGTGCTAGTGGTTTGTATCAAGACTATGGCTACACCTTC. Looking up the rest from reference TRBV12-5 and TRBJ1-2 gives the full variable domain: DARVTQTPRHKVTEMGQEVTMRCQPILGHNTVFWYRQTMMQGLELLAYFRNRAPLDDSGMPKDRFSAEMPDATLATLKIQPSEPRDSAVYFCASGLYQDYGYTFGSGTRLTVV.

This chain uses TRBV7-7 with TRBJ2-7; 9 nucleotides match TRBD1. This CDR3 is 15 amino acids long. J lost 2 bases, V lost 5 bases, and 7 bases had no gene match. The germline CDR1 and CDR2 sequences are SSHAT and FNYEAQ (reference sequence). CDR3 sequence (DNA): TGTGCCAGCAGCGTAGACAGGGGGGTCACCTACGAGCAGTACTTC. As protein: CASSVDRGVTYEQYF.

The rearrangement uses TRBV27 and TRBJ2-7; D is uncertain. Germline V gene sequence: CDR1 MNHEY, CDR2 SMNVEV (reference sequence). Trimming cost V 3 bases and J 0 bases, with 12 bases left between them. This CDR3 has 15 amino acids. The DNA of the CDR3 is TGTGCCAGCAGTTTCTCGCAGGTCTCCTCCTACGAGCAGTACTTC. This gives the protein CASSFSQVSSYEQYF.

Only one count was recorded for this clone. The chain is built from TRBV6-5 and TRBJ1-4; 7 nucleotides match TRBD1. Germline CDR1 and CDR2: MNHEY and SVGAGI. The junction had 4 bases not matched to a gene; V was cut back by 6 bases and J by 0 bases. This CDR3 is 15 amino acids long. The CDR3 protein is CASSGGTATNEKLFF. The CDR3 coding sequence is TGTGCCAGCAGCGGCGGGACAGCAACTAATGAAAAACTGTTTTTT.

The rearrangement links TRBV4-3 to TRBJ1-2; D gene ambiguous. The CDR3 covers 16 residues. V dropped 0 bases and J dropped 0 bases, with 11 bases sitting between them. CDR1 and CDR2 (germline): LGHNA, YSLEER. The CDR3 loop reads CASSQERGSSNYGYTF. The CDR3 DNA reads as TGCGCCAGCAGCCAAGAGCGCGGCAGCTCTAACTATGGCTACACCTTC.

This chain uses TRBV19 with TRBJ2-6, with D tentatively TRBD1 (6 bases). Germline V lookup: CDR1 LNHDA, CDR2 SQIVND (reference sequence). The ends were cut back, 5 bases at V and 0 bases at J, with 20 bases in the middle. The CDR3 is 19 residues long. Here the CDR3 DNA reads TGTGCCAGTAGTCTCTGGGGTGGTCAGGGACACTCTGGGGCCAACGTCCTGACTTTC. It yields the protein CASSLWGGQGHSGANVLTF.

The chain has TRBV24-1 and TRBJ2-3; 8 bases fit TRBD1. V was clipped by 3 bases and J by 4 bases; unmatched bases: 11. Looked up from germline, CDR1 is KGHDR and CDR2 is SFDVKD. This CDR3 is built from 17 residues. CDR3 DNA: TGTGCCACCAGTGATCCGCTGGCCCTACAGGGGGCAGATACGCAGTATTTT. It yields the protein CATSDPLALQGADTQYF.

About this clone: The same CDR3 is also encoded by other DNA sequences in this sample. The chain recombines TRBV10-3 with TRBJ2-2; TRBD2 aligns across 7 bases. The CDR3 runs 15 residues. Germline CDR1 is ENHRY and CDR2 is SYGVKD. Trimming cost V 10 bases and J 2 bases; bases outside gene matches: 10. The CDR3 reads CASEPGTTNTGELFF. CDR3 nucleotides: TGTGCCAGTGAGCCCGGGACTACTAACACCGGGGAGCTGTTTTTT.

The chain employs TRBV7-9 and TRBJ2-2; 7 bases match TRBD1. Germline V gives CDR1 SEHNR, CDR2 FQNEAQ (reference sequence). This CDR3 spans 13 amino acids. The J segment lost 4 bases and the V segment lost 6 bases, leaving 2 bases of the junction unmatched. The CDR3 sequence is CASRGGFTGELFF. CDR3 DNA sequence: TGTGCCAGCAGAGGGGGCTTCACCGGGGAGCTGTTTTTT.